One TCR beta chain is described in this entry. The record originates from a study of a mutant IDH1 vaccine in newly diagnosed glioma. In the study overall: The treated group averaged about 44 years old and was about 62% male, around 38% female.

Time point denoted: baseline, week 1 (first vaccination visit). Described treatment: pre-vaccination baseline after standard-of-care therapy. Here immunoSEQ multiplex PCR was the method, and the copy in TCRdb shows in-frame clones only, minus some. This sample has tens of thousands of clones, with approximately 83% found just once. The CDR3 loop spans 11 amino acids. Deletions cut 4 bases from V and 10 bases from J, with 8 bases between. Germline loops: CDR1 SNHLY, CDR2 FYNNEI. This sequence was found in a woman aged 45-65 years with glioma. The gene calls are TRBV2 and TRBJ2-1; the D is unclear. Source: PBMCs, taken from a glioma patient treated with radiotherapy, temozolomide or both. CDR3 sequence reads: CASSVIIEQFF. CDR3 bases: TGTGCCAGCAGTGTAATCATAGAGCAGTTCTTC. The full variable domain, rest sourced from reference TRBV2 and TRBJ2-1, is EPEVTQTPSHQVTQMGQEVILRCVPISNHLYFYWYRQILGQKVEFLVSFYNNEISEKSEIFDDQFSVERPDGSNFTLKIRSTKLEDSAMYFCASSVIIEQFFGPGTRLTVL.